This TCR beta chain is from a study of T cells after yellow fever vaccination. The study made its TCR cDNA through 5'RACE template switching. That step introduced a universal primer site along with UMIs. MiXCR was run by TCRdb on the 5' RACE reads, yielding one entry per CDR3 protein. The sample has a few hundred thousand distinct CDR3 sequences, 3.5% to 4.5% seen once. V lost 3 bases, J lost 12 bases, and 0 bases lay in between. The CDR3 sequence is 8 residues long. General study findings and limits: The booster response re-showed most primary clones: approximately 95% CD4, 88% CD8. Sorted repertoires could include abundant contaminating clonotypes from bulk cells. By day 5 rather than day 15, the secondary response had peaked, though it was weaker.

In the case of this clonotype: The antigen is undetermined.

The TCR was taken from a man between 18 and 35 years old who received the YFV17D yellow fever vaccine. The rearrangement links TRBV23-1 to TRBJ2-1, with D hard to call. TRBV23-1 is labeled an ORF, and its function is uncertain. This material consisted of PBMCs, taken 5 days after the yellow fever booster vaccination. CDR3 sequence reads: CASSQQFF. The CDR3 nucleotides are TGCGCCAGCAGTCAGCAGTTCTTC.